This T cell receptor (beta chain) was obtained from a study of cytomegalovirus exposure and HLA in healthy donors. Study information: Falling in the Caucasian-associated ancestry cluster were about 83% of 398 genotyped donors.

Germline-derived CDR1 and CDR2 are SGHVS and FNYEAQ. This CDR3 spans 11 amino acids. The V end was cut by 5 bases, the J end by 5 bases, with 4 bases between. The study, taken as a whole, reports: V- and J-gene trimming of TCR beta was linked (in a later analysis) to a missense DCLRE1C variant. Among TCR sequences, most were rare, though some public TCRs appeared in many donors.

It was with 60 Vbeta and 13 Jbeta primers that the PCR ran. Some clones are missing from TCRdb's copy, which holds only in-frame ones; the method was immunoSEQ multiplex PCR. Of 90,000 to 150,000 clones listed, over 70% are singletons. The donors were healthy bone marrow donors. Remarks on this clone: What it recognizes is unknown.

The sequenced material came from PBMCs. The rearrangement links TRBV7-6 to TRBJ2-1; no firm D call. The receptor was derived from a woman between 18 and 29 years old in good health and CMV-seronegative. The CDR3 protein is CASSINNEQFF. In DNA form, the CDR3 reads TGTGCCAGCAGCATAAACAATGAGCAGTTCTTC.